This T cell receptor (beta chain) was sequenced for a study of Tregs in tolerant kidney transplant recipients. Assay: immunoSEQ multiplex PCR; the TCRdb copy retains only in-frame clones and omits some. The table records about 240,000 clones, 84% of them present only once. This clone was picked up many times. The antigen remains undetermined. General study findings and limits: Biological reproducibility was not directly addressed, but technical replication error appeared minimal. Activated donor B cell expansion appeared to reveal the most relevant donor-specific TCRbeta repertoire.

CD4+CD25+CD127- Tregs, CD4+CD25- non-Tregs, CD4 and CD8 cells were sorted. Sequencing input: CD4+ T cells from blood. The clonotype was recovered from a human donor in good health.

CDR3 sequence: CASRRDVNYEQYF. As DNA, the CDR3 is TGTGCCAGCCGACGGGACGTTAACTACGAGCAGTACTTC. The V and J genes are TRBV2 and TRBJ2-7, with D possibly called TRBD1 or TRBD2 (5 bases each). V was clipped by 8 bases and J by 3 bases, with 14 bases between them. This CDR3 comprises 13 residues. The germline V gene encodes CDR1 SNHLY and CDR2 FYNNEI.